This T cell receptor beta chain came from a study of CD8 T cells in ankylosing spondylitis. Study-wide results and caveats: Reportedly, matched ankylosing spondylitis synovial fluid was significantly enriched for disease-linked clones. There was a TCR beta motif, made of 7 to 9 highly homologous variants, that appeared characteristic of ankylosing spondylitis blood. Reactive arthritis synovial fluid and blood were previously reported to contain some motif variants. Relatively scarce in peripheral blood, disease-linked clones were CD8+.

Between the trimmed V and J ends, which lost 0 bases and 1 base, there was a span of 9 bases. This CDR3 has 15 amino acids. Per the germline V gene, CDR1 is ENHRY and CDR2 is SYGVKD. Molecular-barcoded quantitative 5'-RACE produced these TCR beta libraries. TCRdb called the 5' RACE reads again in MiXCR, with one record for every CDR3 protein. The repertoire includes 100,000 or so distinct CDR3 sequences, around 8.3% of them detected once, and about 30% sits in the top ten. This clonotype has more than one count but fewer than ten. Its antigen is unknown. Material: blood, either unsorted or a sorted T cell fraction (not recorded which). The chain is built from TRBV10-3 and TRBJ1-2, with D unresolved. The sequence derives from a male donor with ankylosing spondylitis. CDR3 bases: TGTGCCATCAGTGAGTCGCTCGCTAATAACTATGGCTACACCTTC. The encoded protein is CAISESLANNYGYTF.